The present TCR beta chain was sequenced within a study of T-cell reconstitution after alpha-beta-depleted transplantation in children. This CDR3 region has 10 residues. The V gene's germline CDR1 is SQVTM and CDR2 ANQGSEA. The V end was cut by 7 bases, the J end by 6 bases, with 8 bases between. A TCRbeta library incorporating unique molecular identifiers was prepared. TCRdb re-analysed the PCR reads in MiXCR, keeping a single row per CDR3 protein. Altogether a few hundred thousand distinct CDR3 sequences are present, around 46% being singletons, with the ten largest covering under 35%. The genes are TRBV29-1 and TRBJ2-3; no clear D. The TCR originated in a girl aged 2 to 9 with aplastic anemia, due to receive a stem cell transplant. The sequencing here drew on PBMCs, taken before TCRalphabeta/CD19-depleted stem cell transplant. The DNA for the CDR3 is TGCAGCGGGTGTAAGGATACGCAGTATTTT. This translates into CSGCKDTQYF.